These T cell receptor beta chains were read from a single sample in a study of cytomegalovirus exposure and HLA in healthy donors. Only in-frame clones appear in the TCRdb table, and some are missing; sequencing was by immunoSEQ multiplex PCR. The sample has some 100,000 clones; more than 60% are singletons. Sequenced input: PBMCs. The receptors shown here come from a woman under 30 in good health and CMV-seropositive. Both conserved end residues are part of each CDR3. D genes are given only for firm matches. For some rows the clone size is stated as once, few or many, or as a class when expanded; others skip it.

v_call: TRBV19; d_call: TRBD1; clone_size: -; j_call: TRBJ1-5; cdr3_length: 16; cdr3_nt: TGTGCCAGTATCGTTTCGGACAGGGCCTACAATCAGCCCCAGCATTTT; cdr3_aa: CASIVSDRAYNQPQHF
v_call: TRBV30; d_call: TRBD2; clone_size: few; j_call: TRBJ2-1; cdr3_length: 13; cdr3_nt: TGTGCCTGGGCCACTAGCGGCTACAATGAGCAGTTCTTC; cdr3_aa: CAWATSGYNEQFF
v_call: TRBV6-4; d_call: -; clone_size: -; j_call: TRBJ2-3; cdr3_length: 12; cdr3_nt: TGTGCCAGCAGTGTTAGTGGAGATACGCAGTATTTT; cdr3_aa: CASSVSGDTQYF
v_call: TRBV10-3; d_call: -; clone_size: -; j_call: TRBJ2-5; cdr3_length: 14; cdr3_nt: TGTGCCATCAGTGAGTCGCTAGATCAGGAGACCCAGTACTTC; cdr3_aa: CAISESLDQETQYF
v_call: TRBV25-1; d_call: TRBD1; clone_size: few; j_call: TRBJ1-1; cdr3_length: 13; cdr3_nt: TGTGCCAGCAGTGGGACAGGGGGCAGGGAAGCTTTCTTT; cdr3_aa: CASSGTGGREAFF
v_call: TRBV7-9; d_call: -; clone_size: -; j_call: TRBJ2-1; cdr3_length: 16; cdr3_nt: TGTGCCAGCAGCTTAGGGGGTAGCGGTGAGTACAATGAGCAGTTCTTC; cdr3_aa: CASSLGGSGEYNEQFF
v_call: TRBV6-5; d_call: TRBD1; clone_size: once; j_call: TRBJ1-2; cdr3_length: 15; cdr3_nt: TGTGCCAGCAGTTACGGGACAGGGAAAGGCTATGGCTACACCTTC; cdr3_aa: CASSYGTGKGYGYTF
v_call: TRBV29-1; d_call: TRBD1; clone_size: -; j_call: TRBJ2-4; cdr3_length: 13; cdr3_nt: TGCAGCACAGGGCCTCAGGGGGCAGACATTCAGTACTTC; cdr3_aa: CSTGPQGADIQYF
v_call: TRBV4-1; d_call: -; clone_size: -; j_call: TRBJ1-1; cdr3_length: 15; cdr3_nt: TGCGCCAGCAGCCAAGGTTCCGGGAAGCGGACTGAAGCTTTCTTT; cdr3_aa: CASSQGSGKRTEAFF
v_call: TRBV27; d_call: TRBD2; clone_size: -; j_call: TRBJ2-7; cdr3_length: 17; cdr3_nt: TGTGCCAGCAGTCCCTGGACTAGCGGGAGTAGTTCCTACGAGCAGTACTTC; cdr3_aa: CASSPWTSGSSSYEQYF
v_call: TRBV27; d_call: TRBD2; clone_size: -; j_call: TRBJ2-1; cdr3_length: 16; cdr3_nt: TGTGCCAGCAGCCCCCTCAGCGGGAGCGGCTTCAATGAGCAGTTCTTC; cdr3_aa: CASSPLSGSGFNEQFF
v_call: TRBV7-2; d_call: TRBD2; clone_size: -; j_call: TRBJ2-7; cdr3_length: 15; cdr3_nt: TGTGCCAGCAGGCCTGCGATAGGCGGGAGTTACGAGCAGTACTTC; cdr3_aa: CASRPAIGGSYEQYF
v_call: TRBV2; d_call: TRBD1; clone_size: -; j_call: TRBJ1-5; cdr3_length: 15; cdr3_nt: TGTGCCAGCAGTGGGGACAGAAATAGCAATCAGCCCCAGCATTTT; cdr3_aa: CASSGDRNSNQPQHF
v_call: TRBV29-1; d_call: -; clone_size: -; j_call: TRBJ2-1; cdr3_length: 14; cdr3_nt: TGCAGCGTTGAAATTTCTAAAGCCTACAATGAGCAGTTCTTC; cdr3_aa: CSVEISKAYNEQFF
v_call: TRBV30; d_call: -; clone_size: once; j_call: TRBJ2-7; cdr3_length: 14; cdr3_nt: TGTGCCTGTAATTTCGACAGCGTGTCGACGGTACAGTACTTC; cdr3_aa: CACNFDSVSTVQYF
v_call: TRBV11-2; d_call: TRBD2; clone_size: -; j_call: TRBJ2-1; cdr3_length: 16; cdr3_nt: TGTGCCAGCAGCTTATGGGCTAGCGGGTTGCAGAATGAGCAGTTCTTC; cdr3_aa: CASSLWASGLQNEQFF
v_call: TRBV5-1; d_call: TRBD2; clone_size: -; j_call: TRBJ2-3; cdr3_length: 13; cdr3_nt: TGCGCCAGCAGCTTCATAGCGGGAGATACGCAGTATTTT; cdr3_aa: CASSFIAGDTQYF
v_call: TRBV4-3; d_call: -; clone_size: -; j_call: TRBJ2-5; cdr3_length: 16; cdr3_nt: TGCGCCAGCAGCCAAGGGGCGACTAGTGGTAAAGAGACCCAGTACTTC; cdr3_aa: CASSQGATSGKETQYF
v_call: TRBV28; d_call: -; clone_size: -; j_call: TRBJ2-5; cdr3_length: 15; cdr3_nt: TGTGCCAGCAGTTTCCCCACAGGAGAGGAAGAGACCCAGTACTTC; cdr3_aa: CASSFPTGEEETQYF
v_call: TRBV5-1; d_call: TRBD1; clone_size: -; j_call: TRBJ2-7; cdr3_length: 14; cdr3_nt: TGCGCCAGCAGCTTGGGACAGGGATCTAACGAGCAGTACTTC; cdr3_aa: CASSLGQGSNEQYF
v_call: TRBV4-1; d_call: -; clone_size: -; j_call: TRBJ1-3; cdr3_length: 13; cdr3_nt: TGCGCCAGCAGCCCCCAGGGGGGAAACACCATATATTTT; cdr3_aa: CASSPQGGNTIYF
v_call: TRBV6-4; d_call: -; clone_size: -; j_call: TRBJ1-1; cdr3_length: 13; cdr3_nt: TGTGCCAGCAGAGACACGAGAAACACTGAAGCTTTCTTT; cdr3_aa: CASRDTRNTEAFF
v_call: TRBV29-1; d_call: TRBD2; clone_size: -; j_call: TRBJ2-3; cdr3_length: 13; cdr3_nt: TGCAGCGTTGAACTAGCGGGCCCAGATACGCAGTATTTT; cdr3_aa: CSVELAGPDTQYF
v_call: TRBV5-5; d_call: -; clone_size: -; j_call: TRBJ2-7; cdr3_length: 14; cdr3_nt: TGTGCCAGCAGCTTGGGGCAGGGCCTCGGGGAGCAGTACTTC; cdr3_aa: CASSLGQGLGEQYF
v_call: TRBV4-1; d_call: TRBD2; clone_size: -; j_call: TRBJ2-3; cdr3_length: 15; cdr3_nt: TGCGCCAGCAGCCAAGAAACTAGCGGGTGTGGTACGCAGTATTTT; cdr3_aa: CASSQETSGCGTQYF
v_call: TRBV30; d_call: -; clone_size: few; j_call: TRBJ1-2; cdr3_length: 13; cdr3_nt: TGTGCCTGGACCAGGGAGGCAGCGGGGGGCTACACCTTC; cdr3_aa: CAWTREAAGGYTF
v_call: TRBV6-5; d_call: -; clone_size: -; j_call: TRBJ1-5; cdr3_length: 14; cdr3_nt: TGTGCCAGCAGGAGCCCGCGGAGCAATCAGCCCCAGCATTTT; cdr3_aa: CASRSPRSNQPQHF
v_call: TRBV30; d_call: TRBD2; clone_size: -; j_call: TRBJ2-4; cdr3_length: 16; cdr3_nt: TGTGCCTGGAGTCCGGGAGGCCATATAGCCAAAAACATTCAGTACTTC; cdr3_aa: CAWSPGGHIAKNIQYF
v_call: TRBV15; d_call: -; clone_size: -; j_call: TRBJ1-5; cdr3_length: 16; cdr3_nt: TGTGCCACCAGCAGGACCGCAGGGGTGGTAAATCAGCCCCAGCATTTT; cdr3_aa: CATSRTAGVVNQPQHF
v_call: TRBV28; d_call: TRBD2; clone_size: -; j_call: TRBJ2-7; cdr3_length: 12; cdr3_nt: TGTGCCAGCTCGGGGGGGTTGGGCGAGCAGTACTTC; cdr3_aa: CASSGGLGEQYF
v_call: TRBV15; d_call: -; clone_size: -; j_call: TRBJ1-5; cdr3_length: 15; cdr3_nt: TGTGCCACCAGCAGCAGGGGCCTAGGCAATCAGCCCCAGCATTTT; cdr3_aa: CATSSRGLGNQPQHF
v_call: TRBV7-9; d_call: -; clone_size: -; j_call: TRBJ2-7; cdr3_length: 15; cdr3_nt: TGTGCCAGCAGCTTGGTTGCGGATACCCACTACGAGCAGTACTTC; cdr3_aa: CASSLVADTHYEQYF
v_call: TRBV15; d_call: -; clone_size: -; j_call: TRBJ2-1; cdr3_length: 15; cdr3_nt: TGTGCCACCAGCAGAGGAAAGAGCTCCTACAATGAGCAGTTCTTC; cdr3_aa: CATSRGKSSYNEQFF
v_call: TRBV30; d_call: TRBD1; clone_size: -; j_call: TRBJ2-5; cdr3_length: 14; cdr3_nt: TGTGCCTGGGGCGGCAGGGGGCGCCGAGAGACCCAGTACTTC; cdr3_aa: CAWGGRGRRETQYF
v_call: TRBV19; d_call: -; clone_size: -; j_call: TRBJ2-7; cdr3_length: 13; cdr3_nt: TGTGCCAGTAGTATCGACACAGCCTACGAGCAGTACTTC; cdr3_aa: CASSIDTAYEQYF